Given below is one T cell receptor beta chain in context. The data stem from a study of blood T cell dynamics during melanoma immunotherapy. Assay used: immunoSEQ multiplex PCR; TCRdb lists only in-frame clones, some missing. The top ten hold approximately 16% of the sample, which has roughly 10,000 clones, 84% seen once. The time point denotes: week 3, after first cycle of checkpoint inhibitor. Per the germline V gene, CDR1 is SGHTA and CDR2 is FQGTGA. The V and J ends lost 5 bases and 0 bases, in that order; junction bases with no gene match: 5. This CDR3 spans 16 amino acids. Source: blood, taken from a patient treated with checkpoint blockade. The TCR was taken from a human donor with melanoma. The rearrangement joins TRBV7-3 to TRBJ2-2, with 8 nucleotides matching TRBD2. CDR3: CASSPNSGANTGELFF. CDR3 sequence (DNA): TGTGCCAGCAGCCCCAATAGCGGGGCGAACACCGGGGAGCTGTTTTTT.